This T cell receptor (beta chain) was sequenced in a study of T cell repertoires in cytomegalovirus infection. Background on the study: Public signatures in TCR beta pointed to CMV infection and matching HLA type.

This clonotype occurred many times. Its target is unknown. TCRdb analysed the reads with MiXCR anew, one entry per CDR3 protein. The sample carries 480,000 or so distinct CDR3 sequences, approximately 10% recorded once. CDR1 is SGHDT and CDR2 is YYEEEE in the germline V gene. Trimming cost V 5 bases and J 2 bases; bases outside gene matches: 7. The CDR3 is 15 amino acids. Study-wide findings and caveats: Ex vivo responses were dominated by HLA-C-restricted CMV-specific TCR beta clonotypes. Based on cumulative public TCR beta family frequency, carriers of CMV plus the relevant HLA were identified.

Sequencing was done on a sample of PBMCs. The sequence came from a human donor in good health (CMV status not recorded). Some clones in this sample may be carry-over from other donors' samples. The chain links TRBV5-6 to TRBJ2-1, with TRBD1 identical over 7 bases. CDR3 bases: TGTGCCAGCAGAGAAGGACAGGTCCCCTACAATGAGCAGTTCTTC. Amino acids: CASREGQVPYNEQFF.